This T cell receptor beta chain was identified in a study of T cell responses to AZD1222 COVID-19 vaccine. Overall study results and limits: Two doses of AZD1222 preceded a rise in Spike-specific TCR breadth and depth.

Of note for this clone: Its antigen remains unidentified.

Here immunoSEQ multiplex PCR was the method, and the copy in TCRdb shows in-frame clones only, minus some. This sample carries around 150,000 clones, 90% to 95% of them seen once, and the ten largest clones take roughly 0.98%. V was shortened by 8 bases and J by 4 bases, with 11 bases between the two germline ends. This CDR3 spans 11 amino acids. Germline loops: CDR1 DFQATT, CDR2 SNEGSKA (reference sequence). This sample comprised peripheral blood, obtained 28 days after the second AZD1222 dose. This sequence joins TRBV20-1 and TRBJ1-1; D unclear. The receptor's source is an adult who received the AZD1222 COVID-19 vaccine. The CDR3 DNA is TGCAGTCACCCTCGGGGCACTGAAGCTTTCTTT. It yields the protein CSHPRGTEAFF.